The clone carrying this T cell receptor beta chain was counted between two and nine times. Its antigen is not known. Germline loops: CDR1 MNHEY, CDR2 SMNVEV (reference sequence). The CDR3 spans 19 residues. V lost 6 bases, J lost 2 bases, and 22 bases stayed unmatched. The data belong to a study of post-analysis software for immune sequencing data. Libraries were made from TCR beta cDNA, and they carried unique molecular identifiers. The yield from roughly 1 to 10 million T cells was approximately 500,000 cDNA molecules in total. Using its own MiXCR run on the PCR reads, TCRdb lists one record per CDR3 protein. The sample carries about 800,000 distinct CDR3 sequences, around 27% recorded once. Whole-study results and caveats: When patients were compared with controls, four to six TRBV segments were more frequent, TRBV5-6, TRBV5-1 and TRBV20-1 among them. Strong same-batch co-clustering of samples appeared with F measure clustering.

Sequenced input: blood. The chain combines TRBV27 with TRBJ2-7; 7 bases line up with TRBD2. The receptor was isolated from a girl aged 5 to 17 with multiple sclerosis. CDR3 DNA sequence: TGTGCCAGCAGACCTCCTTGGACCCCGGGAGGACTGACTCCCTACGAGCAGTACTTC. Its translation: CASRPPWTPGGLTPYEQYF.